The 27 T cell receptor beta chains presented below share a single source sample, sequenced in a study of blood T cell repertoires in COVID-19. Sequencing was performed with immunoSEQ multiplex PCR; in TCRdb, only in-frame clones are kept and a portion is missing. The sample consists of about 170,000 clones, around 76% of them appearing once. The sample taken for sequencing was peripheral blood. Receptor source: a woman aged 70-85 years with acute or convalescent COVID-19.

The chain couples TRBV5-3 to TRBJ1-1; TRBD1 is a possible D gene (5 bases). TRBV5-3 is noted as an ORF with a role that remains uncertain. This CDR3 has 13 amino acids. The V and J ends lost 4 bases and 1 base respectively, with 8 bases between them. CDR3 in amino acids: CARSQGRNTEAFF. The CDR3 region has the DNA TGTGCCAGAAGCCAGGGTAGGAACACTGAAGCTTTCTTT.

This clone is a singleton in its sample. V gene TRBV19 combines with J gene TRBJ2-5; D not certain. CDR1 is LNHDA and CDR2 is SQIVND in the germline V gene (reference sequence). Trimming stripped 3 bases from V and 1 base from J, with 9 bases between. This CDR3 has 14 amino acids. CDR3 residues: CASSMIVFQETQYF. CDR3 bases: TGTGCCAGTAGTATGATAGTTTTCCAAGAGACCCAGTACTTC.

V and J are TRBV3-1 (or the pseudogene TRBV3-2) and TRBJ1-3; maybe TRBD1 (5 bases). The germline V gene encodes CDR1 LGHDT and CDR2 YNNKEL (reference sequence). This CDR3 has 18 residues. The V gene lost 0 bases and the J gene lost 0 bases, with 15 bases spanning the gap. Here the CDR3 DNA reads TGTGCCAGCAGCCAAGAAGAAGAGACAGAGTTCTCTGGAAACACCATATATTTT. Amino acid sequence: CASSQEEETEFSGNTIYF.

The table lists this clone with a few counts. The chain is built from TRBV6-5 and TRBJ1-1, with 8 bases fitting TRBD1. Trimming removed 6 bases from V and 1 base from J; junction bases left unmatched: 1. CDR1 is MNHEY, CDR2 SVGAGI, per germline. This CDR3 comprises 13 residues. The CDR3 reads CASRGTGNTEAFF. The CDR3 DNA sequence: TGTGCCAGCAGGGGGACAGGGAACACTGAAGCTTTCTTT.

This chain connects TRBV6-5 to TRBJ2-1; the D is unclear. The CDR3 sequence is 14 residues long. Trimming cost V 2 bases and J 6 bases, with 11 bases left between them. Germline V gene data show CDR1 as MNHEY and CDR2 as SVGAGI. CDR3 nucleotide sequence: TGTGCCAGCAGTTACGCACTCCTAGGCAATGAGCAGTTCTTC. It is translated as CASSYALLGNEQFF.

This clone is a singleton in its sample. The chain recombines TRBV29-1 with TRBJ2-3; D ambiguous. Trimming took 3 bases from V and 0 from J, leaving 10 bases between them. Germline CDR1 reads SQVTM; CDR2 reads ANQGSEA. The CDR3 is made up of 14 amino acids. This CDR3 reads CSVEGIASTDTQYF. DNA of the CDR3: TGCAGCGTTGAGGGTATAGCTAGCACAGATACGCAGTATTTT.

This clone was detected only once. The rearrangement links TRBV7-9 to TRBJ2-7; D remains ambiguous. The germline gives CDR1 SEHNR, CDR2 FQNEAQ (reference sequence). Trimming shortened V by 0 bases and J by 5 bases, and 5 bases separated the two germline ends. The CDR3 sequence is 12 residues long. The CDR3, as DNA: TGTGCCAGCAGCTTAGCGCGCGACGAGCAGTACTTC. Amino acid sequence: CASSLARDEQYF.

J is TRBJ2-7 and V is TRBV7-8; 7 nucleotides agree with TRBD1. The germline gives CDR1 SGHVS, CDR2 FQNEAQ. This CDR3 comprises 13 residues. Trimming cost V 5 bases and J 7 bases; bases outside gene matches: 8. CDR3 DNA sequence: TGTGCCAGCAGCCAGACAGGGCCTGGTGAGCAGTACTTC. It translates to CASSQTGPGEQYF.

This rearrangement joins TRBV5-4 to TRBJ2-3; the D gene is possibly TRBD2 (5 bases). V was shortened by 0 bases and J by 2 bases, with 13 bases between the two germline ends. Germline CDR1 and CDR2: SGHNT and YYREEE (reference sequence). The CDR3 totals 16 residues. In DNA, the CDR3 is TGTGCCAGCAGCTTGGGTAGCGAGCAAGCCACAGATACGCAGTATTTT. Translated: CASSLGSEQATDTQYF.

The J gene is TRBJ2-7, the V gene TRBV5-1; a possible D gene is TRBD2 (6 bases). Trimming took 5 bases from V and 2 from J, leaving 17 bases between them. CDR1 SGHRS and CDR2 YFSETQ come from the germline V gene. The CDR3 is made up of 15 amino acids. The CDR3 region is CASRVAGTNAYEQYF. The CDR3 DNA sequence: TGCGCCAGCAGGGTGGCGGGGACGAATGCCTACGAGCAGTACTTC.

This clone was detected only a few times. The chain employs TRBV5-4 and TRBJ1-1; TRBD1 aligns across 9 bases. The CDR3 length is 13 residues. The germline gives CDR1 SGHNT, CDR2 YYREEE (reference sequence). V shed 7 bases and J 2 bases; nucleotides not matched to a gene: 3. The CDR3 region has the DNA TGTGCCAGCCGGGACAGGGAAAACACTGAAGCTTTCTTT. Translated: CASRDRENTEAFF.

V is TRBV5-1 and J is TRBJ1-4; D is perhaps TRBD1 (5 bases). The V and J ends lost 5 bases and 4 bases respectively, with 9 bases between them. In germline, CDR1 is SGHRS, CDR2 YFSETQ. The CDR3 is 13 amino acids. The CDR3 bases are TGCGCCAGCAGTAAGGGGATTAATGAAAAACTGTTTTTT. Amino acid sequence: CASSKGINEKLFF.

V is TRBV4-3 and J is TRBJ2-7; the D gene is possibly TRBD1 (8 bases). CDR1 is LGHNA and CDR2 is YSLEER in the germline V gene. There are 16 residues in the CDR3. V lost 0 bases, J lost 4 bases, and 16 bases lay in between. Here the CDR3 DNA reads TGCGCCAGCAGCCAAGACCCACAGGGGGGGGCGTACGAGCAGTACTTC. It codes for CASSQDPQGGAYEQYF.

The V call is TRBV7-2, the J call TRBJ2-3, with 12 bases identical to TRBD2. The germline gives CDR1 SGHTA, CDR2 FQGNSA. Trimming took 5 bases from V and 2 from J; bases not matched to a gene: 11. This CDR3 comprises 18 residues. The chain's CDR3 is CASSLQSASGRVTDTQYF. The CDR3 coding sequence is TGTGCCAGCAGCCTCCAATCGGCTAGCGGGAGGGTCACAGATACGCAGTATTTT.

The CDR3 spells CAWSVRGLAGAYEQYF. CDR3 nucleotide sequence: TGTGCCTGGAGTGTACGGGGCCTAGCGGGAGCCTACGAGCAGTACTTC. The chain is built from TRBV30 and TRBJ2-7, with 10 nucleotides matching TRBD2. This CDR3 is 16 amino acids long. V lost 0 bases and J lost 2; bases outside the gene matches: 7. Germline assignment: CDR1 GTSNPN and CDR2 SVGIG (reference sequence).

The chain links TRBV9 to TRBJ2-1; D perhaps matches TRBD2 (6 bases). V lost 4 bases and J lost 2, with 13 bases in between. The CDR3 spans 15 residues. Looked up from germline, CDR1 is SGDLS and CDR2 is YYNGEE. CDR3 protein: CASSPTGLAYNEQFF. The CDR3, as DNA: TGTGCCAGCAGCCCTACGGGACTGGCCTACAATGAGCAGTTCTTC.

This clone has a single count. The V gene is TRBV27, the J gene TRBJ2-1, with 12 bases lining up with TRBD2. Losses at the gene ends were 5 bases for V and 10 bases for J; bases not matched to a gene: 15. The CDR3 runs 17 residues. Germline V gene data show CDR1 as MNHEY and CDR2 as SMNVEV (reference sequence). DNA of the CDR3: TGTGCCAGCAGTCCCCTCCTGACTAGCGGGAGTTTGGTAGAGCAGTTCTTC. Its protein product is CASSPLLTSGSLVEQFF.

The chain couples TRBV7-2 to TRBJ2-3, with TRBD2 as a possible D gene (5 bases). CDR1 SGHTA and CDR2 FQGNSA come from the germline V gene. The CDR3 consists of 16 residues. Trimming pared 5 bases from V and 7 bases from J, leaving 22 bases between. CDR3 bases: TGTGCCAGCAGCCTGGACTCTACAACCCCCACGCATACGCAGTATTTT. Translated, it gives CASSLDSTTPTHTQYF.

This clone was detected a few times. This chain connects TRBV5-1 to TRBJ2-2; 10 bases fit TRBD2. This CDR3 region has 16 residues. CDR1 and CDR2 (germline): SGHRS, YFSETQ. With 1 base clipped from V and 4 bases from J, the junction kept 4 bases outside the gene matches. CDR3 sequence: CASSLSAGGSTGELFF. In DNA, the CDR3 is TGCGCCAGCAGCTTGTCAGCGGGAGGGTCCACCGGGGAGCTGTTTTTT.

The V gene is TRBV9, the J gene TRBJ2-7; 11 bases map to TRBD2. Trimming took 2 bases from V and 2 from J; bases not matched to a gene: 12. The length of the CDR3 is 18 residues. Per the germline V gene, CDR1 is SGDLS and CDR2 is YYNGEE. CDR3 region: CASSVGLAGGLKTYEQYF. CDR3 sequence (DNA): TGTGCCAGCAGCGTGGGTCTAGCGGGGGGACTTAAAACCTACGAGCAGTACTTC.

With regard to this clone: The junction does not match germline at one end; this may be a read error. J is TRBJ2-6 and V is TRBV19; maybe TRBD2 (7 bases). Germline V gene lookup returns CDR1 LNHDA and CDR2 SQIVND (reference sequence). The CDR3 runs to 18 residues. CDR3 DNA: TGTGCCAGTAGTATAATGCTAGGCGGGGGCCCTGGGTCCAACGTCCTGACTTTC. It encodes CASSIMLGGGPGSNVLTF.

The V and J genes are TRBV19 and TRBJ1-5; 7 bases agree with TRBD1. Germline trimming cut 4 bases from V and 0 bases from J; bases unmatched to any gene: 6. CDR1 is LNHDA and CDR2 is SQIVND in the germline V gene (reference sequence). CDR3 length: 16 amino acids. The CDR3 nucleotides are TGTGCCAGTAGTACTTGGACAGGACTTAGCAATCAGCCCCAGCATTTT. Translated, it gives CASSTWTGLSNQPQHF.

This chain uses TRBV19 with TRBJ2-7; D gene uncertain. The V end was cut by 3 bases, the J end by 4 bases, with 7 bases between. CDR1 LNHDA and CDR2 SQIVND come from the germline V gene (reference sequence). The CDR3 contains 12 residues. CDR3 sequence: CASSIPGYEQYF. As DNA, the CDR3 is TGTGCCAGTAGTATCCCCGGTTACGAGCAGTACTTC.

The genes are TRBV9 and TRBJ1-2, with 7 bases that match TRBD1. With V trimmed by 4 bases and J by 4 bases, 16 bases remained unmatched. Looked up from germline, CDR1 is SGDLS and CDR2 is YYNGEE. The length of the CDR3 is 17 residues. The CDR3 region is CASSTNLRQGFGYGYTF. Written as DNA, the CDR3 is TGTGCCAGCAGCACCAATCTTAGACAGGGATTCGGCTATGGCTACACCTTC.

This rearrangement joins TRBV27 to TRBJ1-6, with D possibly matching TRBD1 (5 bases). There are 15 residues in the CDR3. Trimming shortened V by 2 bases and J by 7 bases, and 12 bases separated the two germline ends. CDR1 is MNHEY, CDR2 SMNVEV, per germline (reference sequence). The chain's CDR3 is CASSLEAGLNSPLHF. CDR3 in DNA: TGTGCCAGCAGTTTAGAGGCAGGGTTAAATTCACCCCTCCACTTT.

In this sample, this clone turned up once. The CDR3 sequence is CASSQRRESTEAFF. The CDR3 DNA reads TGTGCCAGCAGCCAACGGAGGGAGAGCACTGAAGCTTTCTTT. The chain is built from TRBV6-5 and TRBJ1-1; D is unclear. Germline lookup yields CDR1 MNHEY and CDR2 SVGAGI. V was clipped by 6 bases and J by 4 bases, with 15 bases between them. This CDR3 region has 14 residues.

The J gene is TRBJ2-7, the V gene TRBV9; tentatively, D is TRBD2 (6 bases). The CDR3 covers 15 residues. The V gene's germline CDR1 is SGDLS and CDR2 YYNGEE. Trimming took off 0 bases at V and 3 bases at J, with 13 bases between the two ends. CDR3 nucleotides: TGTGCCAGCAGCGTAGGAGGGACTGACTTCTACGAGCAGTACTTC. This codes for CASSVGGTDFYEQYF.